These 13 T cell receptor beta chains share one sample of origin, sequenced in a study of OX40 agonist ivuxolimab in advanced cancers. Generated by immunoSEQ multiplex PCR, the TCRdb table keeps only in-frame clones and is missing some. The sample lists approximately 89,000 clones, about nine tenths occurring once. Material: CD4+ or CD8+ T cells sorted from blood, obtained in a trial of the OX40 agonist ivuxolimab. These receptors were taken from an adult with an advanced solid tumor such as melanoma, head and neck, liver or kidney cancer.

This clone was recorded once. The chain carries TRBV18 and TRBJ1-4; no clear D gene. The germline V gene encodes CDR1 KGHSH and CDR2 LQKENI. The V end was cut by 1 base, the J end by 0 bases, with 9 bases between. CDR3 length equals 16 residues. The CDR3 DNA sequence: TGTGCCAGCTCACCACAAGACTCAGCAACTAATGAAAAACTGTTTTTT. It specifies CASSPQDSATNEKLFF. The full variable domain, with the rest looked up from reference TRBV18 and TRBJ1-4, is NAGVMQNPRHLVRRRGQEARLRCSPMKGHSHVYWYRQLPEEGLKFMVYLQKENIIDESGMPKERFSAEFPKEGPSILRIQQVVRGDSAAYFCASSPQDSATNEKLFFGSGTQLSVL.

The J gene is TRBJ2-3, the V gene TRBV5-4; no reliable D call. Germline CDR1 SGHNT, CDR2 YYREEE (reference sequence). This CDR3 has 14 residues. Trimming left V 2 bases short and J 0 bases short, with 7 bases between. The DNA of the CDR3 is TGTGCCAGCAGCTTAGATCCGAGCACAGATACGCAGTATTTT. This gives the protein CASSLDPSTDTQYF.

In nucleotides, the CDR3 is TGTGCCAGCAGTTCTACCAGCTTGGGGACCCAGTACTTC. Its protein is CASSSTSLGTQYF. The V gene is TRBV6-5, the J gene TRBJ2-5; unclear D gene. The germline V gene has CDR1 MNHEY and CDR2 SVGAGI. V lost 4 bases and J 7 bases, leaving 13 bases between the germline ends. The CDR3 runs 13 residues.

In DNA, the CDR3 is TGCGCCAGCAGCATCGCCGGGACAGGGGGCACTGGGGCCAACGTCCTGACTTTC. Amino acid sequence: CASSIAGTGGTGANVLTF. J is TRBJ2-6 and V is TRBV5-1, with 12 nucleotides matching TRBD1. CDR3 length: 18 amino acids. Germline assignment: CDR1 SGHRS and CDR2 YFSETQ. Trimming at V came to 4 bases and at J to 2 bases, leaving 7 bases not matched to a gene. The whole variable domain, remainder taken from reference TRBV5-1 and TRBJ2-6, is KAGVTQTPRYLIKTRGQQVTLSCSPISGHRSVSWYQQTPGQGLQFLFEYFSETQRNKGNFPGRFSGRQFSNSRSEMNVSTLELGDSALYLCASSIAGTGGTGANVLTFGAGSRLTVL.

The V gene is TRBV5-4, the J gene TRBJ2-7; 11 nucleotides align to TRBD1. The germline gives CDR1 SGHNT, CDR2 YYREEE (reference sequence). The CDR3 length is 14 residues. V shed 4 bases and J 5 bases; nucleotides not matched to a gene: 5. The DNA of the CDR3 is TGTGCCAGCAGCCCGAGGACAGGGGGCCACGAGCAGTACTTC. It specifies CASSPRTGGHEQYF. The whole variable domain, filled in from reference TRBV5-4 and TRBJ2-7, reads ETGVTQSPTHLIKTRGQQVTLRCSSQSGHNTVSWYQQALGQGPQFIFQYYREEENGRGNFPPRFSGLQFPNYSSELNVNALELDDSALYLCASSPRTGGHEQYFGPGTRLTVT.

This chain joins TRBV12-5 and TRBJ1-2; 7 bases are a match to TRBD1. This CDR3 has 17 residues. Germline trimming cut 0 bases from V and 5 bases from J; bases unmatched to any gene: 12. CDR1 LGHNT and CDR2 FRNRAP come from the germline V gene. CDR3: CASGLVIRRGREYGYTF. CDR3 bases: TGTGCTAGTGGTTTGGTGATACGAAGGGGGCGCGAGTATGGCTACACCTTC.

V usage is TRBV27 and J usage is TRBJ2-7; TRBD2 matches at 10 bases. The CDR3 is made up of 14 amino acids. After removal of 6 bases from V and 5 bases from J, the junction contained 7 bases not matched to a gene. CDR1 is MNHEY, CDR2 SMNVEV, per germline (reference sequence). The CDR3 coding sequence is TGTGCCAGCAGACCAGCGGGGGGGCCGAACGAGCAGTACTTC. Translated: CASRPAGGPNEQYF.

The V call is TRBV11-2, the J call TRBJ1-2, with D tentatively TRBD1 (5 bases). The length of the CDR3 is 18 residues. V was pared by 1 base and J by 5 bases, with 23 bases between. Germline V gene lookup returns CDR1 SGHAT and CDR2 FQNNGV. The CDR3 nucleotides read TGTGCCAGCAGCTTAGTAAGCGGTAAAGGAGCAGGGAATTATGGCTACACCTTC. This encodes CASSLVSGKGAGNYGYTF.

The chain couples TRBV5-4 to TRBJ2-7; D may be TRBD1 (6 bases). Germline V lookup: CDR1 SGHNT, CDR2 YYREEE (reference sequence). V was shortened by 4 bases and J by 3 bases, with 11 bases between the two germline ends. This CDR3 is 13 amino acids long. The CDR3 protein is CASSRGTRYEQYF. The CDR3 DNA reads as TGTGCCAGCAGCCGTGGGACACGCTACGAGCAGTACTTC.

This clone is a singleton in its sample. The chain employs TRBV15 and TRBJ2-7, with D perhaps TRBD2 (5 bases). The CDR3 is 14 amino acids. Deletions cut 7 bases from V and 0 bases from J, with 13 bases between. CDR1 and CDR2 from the germline V gene are LNHNV and YYDKDF (reference sequence). This chain's CDR3 is CATTKEASSYEQYF. As DNA, the CDR3 is TGTGCCACCACCAAGGAGGCAAGCTCCTACGAGCAGTACTTC.

The V gene is TRBV10-1, the J gene TRBJ2-7; TRBD2 might be the D (7 bases). The CDR3 is made up of 14 amino acids. Germline CDR1 is WNHNN and CDR2 is SYGVQD (reference sequence). Trimming took 2 bases from V and 8 from J, leaving 16 bases between them. Written as DNA, the CDR3 is TGCGCCAGCAGTGAGAGTGGGGGGGGCCAGAAGCAGTACTTC. Its translation: CASSESGGGQKQYF.

The gene calls are TRBV30 and TRBJ2-3; a weak D match, TRBD2 (7 bases). The CDR3 spans 13 residues. Trimming pared 1 base from V and 5 bases from J, leaving 10 bases between. The germline V gene encodes CDR1 GTSNPN and CDR2 SVGIG (reference sequence). The CDR3: CAWSAGGQDTQYF. The CDR3, as DNA: TGTGCCTGGAGTGCGGGGGGCCAAGATACGCAGTATTTT.

The V gene is TRBV18, the J gene TRBJ1-1; no definite D call. The germline V gene encodes CDR1 KGHSH and CDR2 LQKENI. The CDR3 is 16 amino acids. The germline V and J ends were trimmed by 6 bases and 2 bases, with 19 bases remaining between them. CDR3 region: CASSRMARPDNTEAFF. The CDR3 DNA sequence: TGTGCCAGCTCTCGAATGGCCCGCCCAGACAACACTGAAGCTTTCTTT.